These T cell receptor beta chains were read from a single sample in a study of blood T cell repertoires in COVID-19. Using immunoSEQ multiplex PCR, the repertoire was profiled, and TCRdb retains in-frame clones only, with some absent. This table holds approximately 72,000 clones, less than 90% found once. The sample consisted of peripheral blood. The source is a woman older than 75 with acute or convalescent COVID-19. Both conserved end residues are part of each CDR3. Each record gives: CDR3 DNA, CDR3 protein, J gene, CDR3 length, clone size, V gene, D gene. A D gene is named only where the DNA matches it firmly. Only part of the rows carry a size: once, few, many, or a class if the clone is expanded.

TGTGCCAGCAGCTTAAGCCCTGGAGCTGATGAGCAGTTCTTC,CASSLSPGADEQFF,TRBJ2-1,14,NA,TRBV11-3,NA
TGTGCCAGCAGCCGGGACAGCCTTTACGAGCAGTACTTC,CASSRDSLYEQYF,TRBJ2-7,13,NA,TRBV2,TRBD1
TGTGCCACCAGTGACGGGCGGGGATACAGGGAGACCCAGTACTTC,CATSDGRGYRETQYF,TRBJ2-5,15,NA,TRBV24-1,NA
TGTGCCAGCAGTCGGACTAGCGGAGGGGGTACCGGGGAGCTGTTTTTT,CASSRTSGGGTGELFF,TRBJ2-2,16,NA,TRBV27,TRBD2
TGCAGCGTCCCCTGGACAGGGATGAACACTGAAGCTTTCTTT,CSVPWTGMNTEAFF,TRBJ1-1,14,NA,TRBV29-1,TRBD1
TGCGCCAGCAGCTTGGATGGACAGGGGGCCTATGGCTACACCTTC,CASSLDGQGAYGYTF,TRBJ1-2,15,NA,TRBV5-1,TRBD1
TGTGCCAGCCGGGACACATCCTATCAGCCCCAGCATTTT,CASRDTSYQPQHF,TRBJ1-5,13,NA,TRBV6-5,NA
TGTGCCACCAGCGCAACCCATGGCGGTGGAGGCGGGGGGGCTTGGAATGAGCAGTTCTTC,CATSATHGGGGGGAWNEQFF,TRBJ2-1,20,NA,TRBV15,TRBD2
TGTGCCAGCACCCCACAGGGGAATGGCAATCAGCCCCAGCATTTT,CASTPQGNGNQPQHF,TRBJ1-5,15,NA,TRBV2,TRBD1
TGTGCCAGCAGTGGACAGGGGGACGGTGAGCAGTTCTTC,CASSGQGDGEQFF,TRBJ2-1,13,NA,TRBV6-4,TRBD1
TGTGCCAGCAGCTTAGGATTCGGGTTCAGCACAGATACGCAGTATTTT,CASSLGFGFSTDTQYF,TRBJ2-3,16,NA,TRBV11-2,NA
TGTGCCACCAGTGATACCGGGACACAAGAGACCCAGTACTTC,CATSDTGTQETQYF,TRBJ2-5,14,NA,TRBV24-1,NA
TGCGCCAGCAGCACCGGACAGCTCTACAATGAGCAGTTCTTC,CASSTGQLYNEQFF,TRBJ2-1,14,few,TRBV5-1,NA
TGTGCCAGCAGCCAACGAGCGGGAGGGAGTTCCGAGCAGTACTTC,CASSQRAGGSSEQYF,TRBJ2-7,15,NA,TRBV7-3,TRBD2
TGTGCCAGCAGCTCCAGCGTGGGGGGGAATCAGCCCCAGCATTTT,CASSSSVGGNQPQHF,TRBJ1-5,15,many,TRBV7-2,NA
TGTGCCAGCAGCCAAGGACAGGCTTTAACCGGGGAGCTGTTTTTT,CASSQGQALTGELFF,TRBJ2-2,15,NA,TRBV3-1/TRBV3-2,NA
TGTGCCAGCTTGCAGGACAGGGGCGACACTGAAGCTTTCTTT,CASLQDRGDTEAFF,TRBJ1-1,14,NA,TRBV18,TRBD1
TGTGCCAGCAGCACGACAGCGCTGAACACTGAAGCTTTCTTT,CASSTTALNTEAFF,TRBJ1-1,14,NA,TRBV7-2,NA
TGTGCCAGCAGTTCCGCCGACAGGGCCTATCAGCCCCAGCATTTT,CASSSADRAYQPQHF,TRBJ1-5,15,NA,TRBV27,TRBD1
TGTGCCAGCAGCTTAGGTCCGGGACTAGCGTCCAATGAGCAGTTCTTC,CASSLGPGLASNEQFF,TRBJ2-1,16,NA,TRBV7-3,TRBD2
TGTGCCAGCAGCTTGCTTCAGGGTACCAATCAGCCCCAGCATTTT,CASSLLQGTNQPQHF,TRBJ1-5,15,once,TRBV5-5,NA
TGTGCCACCAGTATGCAGGGTTCTGGGGCCAACGTCCTGACTTTC,CATSMQGSGANVLTF,TRBJ2-6,15,NA,TRBV24-1,NA
TGTGCCTGGAGTGTCCTAGCGGGAGGGCGCGGGGAGCTGTTTTTT,CAWSVLAGGRGELFF,TRBJ2-2,15,few,TRBV30,TRBD2
TGTGCCAGCAGCTTAGAAGCGGCTAGCGGGGGTAATGAGCAGTTCTTC,CASSLEAASGGNEQFF,TRBJ2-1,16,NA,TRBV7-2,TRBD2
TGTGCCAGCAGTCACTCGCCCGGCGACTACTTTCAAGAGACCCAGTACTTC,CASSHSPGDYFQETQYF,TRBJ2-5,17,NA,TRBV9,NA
TGTGCCAGCAGCGGAGACTCCAAAGGTGGGATCCAGACTACTAGGGAGCAGTACTTC,CASSGDSKGGIQTTREQYF,TRBJ2-7,19,NA,TRBV27,NA
TGTGCCTGGTCGCCGGGACAGGCTAATTCACCCCTCCACTTT,CAWSPGQANSPLHF,TRBJ1-6,14,few,TRBV30,TRBD1
TGTGCCACCAGCATTCACAGGGGATTGGGCTATGGCTACACCTTC,CATSIHRGLGYGYTF,TRBJ1-2,15,NA,TRBV15,TRBD1
TGTGCCAGCAGCTTATCTTGGCAGGGTACAGATACGCAGTATTTT,CASSLSWQGTDTQYF,TRBJ2-3,15,NA,TRBV7-6,NA
TGTGCCAGCAGTGAAGCAGGAGGCAATCAGCCCCAGCATTTT,CASSEAGGNQPQHF,TRBJ1-5,14,NA,TRBV6-1,NA
TGTGCTAGTGGTTCGACTAGCGGGAGTTGGAATGAGCAGTTCTTC,CASGSTSGSWNEQFF,TRBJ2-1,15,NA,TRBV12-5,TRBD2
TGTGCCAGCAGCCGGGACAGGGGCAGTACGCAGTATTTT,CASSRDRGSTQYF,TRBJ2-3,13,NA,TRBV7-6,TRBD1
TGTGCCAGCAGCCTCCGGACAGGGGTTTTACGTTACGAGCAGTACTTC,CASSLRTGVLRYEQYF,TRBJ2-7,16,NA,TRBV7-8,TRBD1
TGTGCCAGTAGTAATATCGACAGCATATATGGCTACACCTTC,CASSNIDSIYGYTF,TRBJ1-2,14,NA,TRBV19,NA
TGTGCCAGTAGTTTGAAACAGGGTACTGGAAACACCATATATTTT,CASSLKQGTGNTIYF,TRBJ1-3,15,NA,TRBV19,NA
TGTGCCAGCAGCCAAGGTGAACAAGGGGATAATGAAAAACTGTTTTTT,CASSQGEQGDNEKLFF,TRBJ1-4,16,NA,TRBV3-1/TRBV3-2,NA
TGTGCCATCAGTGAGTCTGAGGAGCCCCAGCATTTT,CAISESEEPQHF,TRBJ1-5,12,NA,TRBV10-3,NA
TGCGCCAGCAGCTCCCAGGGAACTGGAAACACCATATATTTT,CASSSQGTGNTIYF,TRBJ1-3,14,NA,TRBV5-1,NA
TGTGCCAGCACTCTCGACAGTAGCACAGATACGCAGTATTTT,CASTLDSSTDTQYF,TRBJ2-3,14,few,TRBV6-5,NA
TGTGCCAGCAGCCCCCCCGGACAGCCCAGCGAGCAGTACTTC,CASSPPGQPSEQYF,TRBJ2-7,14,NA,TRBV3-1/TRBV3-2,NA
TGTGCCAGCAGCTCGTCAGCGGACACTGAAGCTTTCTTT,CASSSSADTEAFF,TRBJ1-1,13,NA,TRBV11-3,NA
TGTGCCAGCAACCCCGGGACTAGCTTCCCTGAGCAGTTCTTC,CASNPGTSFPEQFF,TRBJ2-1,14,NA,TRBV7-9,TRBD2
TGTGCCAGCAGCTTACTCACAGGGGAACCCTTTAGGGAGCAGTACTTC,CASSLLTGEPFREQYF,TRBJ2-7,16,NA,TRBV7-8,TRBD1
TGCGCCAGCAGCTTAACAGGGGGTGGAGAGACCCAGTACTTC,CASSLTGGGETQYF,TRBJ2-5,14,NA,TRBV5-1,TRBD1
TGTGCCAGCAGCCAACCGCCGGGACTTGGCTCCTACAATGAGCAGTTCTTC,CASSQPPGLGSYNEQFF,TRBJ2-1,17,NA,TRBV4-2,NA
TGTGCCAGCTCGCGAGAGACAGGGGGCACTGAAGCTTTCTTT,CASSRETGGTEAFF,TRBJ1-1,14,few,TRBV18,TRBD1